This T cell receptor (beta chain) was recorded in a study of CD8+ T cells in alopecia areata listed by TCRdb under 2018. As for the study more broadly: The treated patients, all with moderate-to-severe alopecia areata, were enrolled in an open-label pilot trial of oral tofacitinib given at 5 to 10 mg twice daily. Patients received tofacitinib for 6 to 18 months and were then followed off drug for 6 months to check for delayed response and recurrence. For the treated patients, the SALT score, which quantifies what percentage of scalp surface area is affected, served as the measure of disease severity. In both human patients and the C3H/HeJ mouse model, the study applied high-throughput TCRbeta sequencing to look at T cell clonal expansion in alopecia areata. Human TCRbeta sequencing covered scalp tissue and sorted CD4+ and CD8+ peripheral blood T cells from patchy and totalis/universalis alopecia areata patients and healthy controls. Biopsies were taken from tofacitinib-treated patients at baseline and again at 4 and 24 weeks into treatment, and several of those patients also had a later scalp biopsy. Scalp clonality was compared across normal scalp (n=4), patchy alopecia areata scalp (n=8), and alopecia totalis/universalis scalp (n=8). RNA came from the PAXgene miRNA kit for fixed scalp, the miRNeasy kit for PBMCs, and the RNeasy kit for mouse skin. TCRbeta CDR3 regions were amplified by immunoSEQ multiplex PCR using 35 Vbeta forward and 13 Jbeta reverse primers.

According to the study, the label for this sample's treatment or condition signals: oral pan-JAK inhibitor, 5-10 mg twice daily. Peripheral blood and lesional scalp punch biopsies were obtained from patients with alopecia areata. PBMCs were separated by density centrifugation and stained for CD3, CD4 and CD8, after which CD4+ and CD8+ T cells were sorted on a FACSAria. Measured from the cysteine to the phenylalanine, the CDR3 is 14 residues long. Kept here is only the CDR3 DNA, which spans 42 bases and is read in frame from base 1. CDR1 and CDR2 (SGHDT, YYEEEE) derive from the germline V gene. Ends trimmed: V by 4 bases, J by 4 bases; bases unmatched to a gene: 5. Libraries were prepared through the immunoSEQ multiplex PCR assay. To provide template for TCR sequencing, every sample had RNA extracted and reverse transcribed into cDNA. SuperScript III was used for first-strand cDNA synthesis, primed with a 2:1 mix of oligo-dT and random hexamers. A synthetic immune receptor repertoire was used to assess amplification bias, and residual bias was removed computationally. Per the source publication's procedure: Raw reads were preprocessed to remove errors, and CDR3 was defined according to IMGT conventions as the region from the conserved cysteine to phenylalanine. Clonality was computed as 1 minus the Shannon entropy, with the entropy normalized by log2 of the number of productive unique TCRs. CD4 or CD8 identity of scalp clones was inferred by cross-referencing scalp TCRbeta sequences with sorted blood CD4 and CD8 repertoires. TCRdb's version of the immuneACCESS table is confined to in-frame rearrangements and falls short of the full clone set. An unresolved V gene accounts for under half of the shortfall where checked; the remainder is of unknown origin. That table is the source of V, J and clone size, and D and trimming were worked out from the DNA. The sample yields some 190,000 clones; approximately 50% were counted once. The ten largest clones represent roughly 9.1% of the sample.

A note on this clone: Its target antigen remains unknown. Base qualities are not provided; no much larger clone lies one nucleotide away.

What the authors observed across the whole study: Lesional scalp, especially in alopecia totalis/universalis, showed higher clonality and more expanded CD8+ clones than normal scalp, suggesting antigenic drive. Shared TCR sequences between patients were less evident than in mice, which may be partly attributable to HLA diversity in the patient population. With tofacitinib, both scalp clonality and the number of expanded CD8+ clones among the top 100 scalp clones went down significantly. During tofacitinib treatment, many expanded lesional clones remained in scalp and blood, and this persistence may partly explain relapse after treatment is stopped. Because the treated cohort was small and had just a single nonresponder, larger studies are needed to establish links between baseline CD8+ expansion and response. Unlike mouse skin, where gammadelta T cells dominate, normal human skin contains resident alphabeta T cells that get sequenced too, which complicates analysis of the scalp TCR repertoire.

The material sequenced was CD8+ T cells sorted from blood, taken around week 54, from a patient treated with tofacitinib. This TCR came from a human donor with alopecia areata. The chain is made from TRBV5-6 and TRBJ1-2; TRBD1 matches 9 bases in the middle. CDR3 sequence: CASSTGQGIYGYTF. The DNA sequence reads TGTGCCAGCAGCACGGGACAGGGCATCTATGGCTACACCTTC.